Frequency places the clone carrying this T cell receptor (beta chain) as medium-sized. Antigen specificity is unknown. The TRB cDNA libraries were prepared by 5' RACE with UMI labels. With the 5' RACE reads reprocessed, TCRdb shows one record per CDR3 protein and no DNA. This sample contains several thousand distinct CDR3 sequences. Germline CDR1 is SEHNR and CDR2 is FQNEAQ (reference sequence). There are 15 residues in the CDR3. These data originate in a study of CXCR3-negative and CXCR3-positive naive CD8 T cells. CD45RO-CCR7+CD27+CD95- was the phenotype of naive CD8+ T cells. Study findings and constraints: In both naive subsets diversity was comparably high, whereas memory CD8+ cells showed much lower diversity. Naive cells that were CXCR3-positive had more hydrophobic TRB CDR3s (compared with CXCR3-negative naive cells).

Sequenced material: naive CXCR3+ CD8+ T cells from blood. Subset specified: CD45RO-CCR7+CD27+CD95- naive CD8+ T cells expressing CXCR3 (TNR3+). The chain links TRBV7-9 to TRBJ2-1; TCRdb calls TRBD1, which cannot be checked without DNA. The receptor was derived from a human donor in good health. Some clones in this sample may be carry-over from other donors' samples. This chain's CDR3 is CASSLALGQHNEQFF. The full variable domain, rest sourced from reference TRBV7-9 and TRBJ2-1, is DTGVSQNPRHKITKRGQNVTFRCDPISEHNRLYWYRQTLGQGPEFLTYFQNEAQLEKSRLLSDRFSAERPKGSFSTLEIQRTEQGDSAMYLCASSLALGQHNEQFFGPGTRLTVL.